Listed here is a single TCR beta chain. This entry belongs to a study of cytomegalovirus exposure and HLA in healthy donors. Study-wide context: The early release's HLA-typed donors yielded roughly 85 million unique TCRs.

This CDR3 has 15 amino acids. CDR1 is ENHRY, CDR2 SYGVKD, per germline. V shed 5 bases and J 4 bases; nucleotides not matched to a gene: 8. At collection, donors were nominally healthy, but unrecorded immune exposures were probable. The PCR employed 60 Vbeta primers together with 13 Jbeta primers. The repertoire was sequenced with immunoSEQ multiplex PCR; TCRdb's copy has only in-frame clones and lacks some. The data show approximately 120,000 clones, 69% seen once. The chain employs TRBV10-3 and TRBJ1-2, with 9 bases that match TRBD1. The clonotype originates from a woman in her 70s in good health and CMV-seropositive. The sample consisted of PBMCs. CDR3 sequence: CAISKGQGSGYGYTF. In DNA, the CDR3 is TGTGCCATCAGTAAAGGACAGGGGAGTGGCTATGGCTACACCTTC.